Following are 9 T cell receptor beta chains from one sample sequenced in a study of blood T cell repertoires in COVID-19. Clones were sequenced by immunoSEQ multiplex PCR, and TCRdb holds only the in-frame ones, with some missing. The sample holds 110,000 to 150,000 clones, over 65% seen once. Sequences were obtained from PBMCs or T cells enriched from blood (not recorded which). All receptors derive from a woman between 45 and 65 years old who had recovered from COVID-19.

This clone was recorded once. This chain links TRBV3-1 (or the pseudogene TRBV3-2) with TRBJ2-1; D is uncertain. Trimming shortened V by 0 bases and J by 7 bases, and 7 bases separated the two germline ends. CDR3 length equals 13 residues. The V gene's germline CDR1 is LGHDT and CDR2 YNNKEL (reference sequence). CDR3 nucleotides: TGTGCCAGCAGCCAAGAAGTGAGAAATGAGCAGTTCTTC. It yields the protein CASSQEVRNEQFF.

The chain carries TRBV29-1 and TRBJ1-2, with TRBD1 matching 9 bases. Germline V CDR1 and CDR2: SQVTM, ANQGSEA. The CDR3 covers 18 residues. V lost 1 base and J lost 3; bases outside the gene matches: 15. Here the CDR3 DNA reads TGCAGCGTTGAAGTCGCCGGGACAGGGTCTCTCGGGGACTATGGCTACACCTTC. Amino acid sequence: CSVEVAGTGSLGDYGYTF.

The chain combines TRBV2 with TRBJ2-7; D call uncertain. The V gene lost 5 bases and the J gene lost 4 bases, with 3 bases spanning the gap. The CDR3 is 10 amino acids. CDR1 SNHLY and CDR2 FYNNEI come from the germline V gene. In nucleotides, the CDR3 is TGTGCCAGCAGTCTATACGAGCAGTACGTC. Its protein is CASSLYEQYV.

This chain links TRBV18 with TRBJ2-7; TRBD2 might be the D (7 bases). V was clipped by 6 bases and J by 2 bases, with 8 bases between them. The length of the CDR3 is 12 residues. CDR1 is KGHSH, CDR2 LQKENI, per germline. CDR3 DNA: TGTGCCAGCTCCGGGGGGCCCTACGAGCAGTACTTC. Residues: CASSGGPYEQYF.

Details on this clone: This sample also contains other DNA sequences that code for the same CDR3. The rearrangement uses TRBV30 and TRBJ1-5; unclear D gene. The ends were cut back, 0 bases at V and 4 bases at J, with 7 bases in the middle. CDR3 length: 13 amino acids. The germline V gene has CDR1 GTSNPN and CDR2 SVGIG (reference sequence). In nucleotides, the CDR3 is TGTGCCTGGAGTGTACGAGGGAATCAGCCCCAGCATTTT. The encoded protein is CAWSVRGNQPQHF. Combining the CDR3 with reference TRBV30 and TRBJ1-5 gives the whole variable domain SQTIHQWPATLVQPVGSPLSLECTVEGTSNPNLYWYRQAAGRGLQLLFYSVGIGQISSEVPQNLSASRPQDRQFILSSKKLLLSDSGFYLCAWSVRGNQPQHFGDGTRLSIL.

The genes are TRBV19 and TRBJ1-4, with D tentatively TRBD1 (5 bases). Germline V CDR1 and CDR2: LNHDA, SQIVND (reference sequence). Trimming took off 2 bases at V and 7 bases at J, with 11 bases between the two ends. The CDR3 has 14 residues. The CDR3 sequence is CASSIPGGGEKLFF. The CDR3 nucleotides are TGTGCCAGTAGTATACCCGGGGGAGGTGAAAAACTGTTTTTT.

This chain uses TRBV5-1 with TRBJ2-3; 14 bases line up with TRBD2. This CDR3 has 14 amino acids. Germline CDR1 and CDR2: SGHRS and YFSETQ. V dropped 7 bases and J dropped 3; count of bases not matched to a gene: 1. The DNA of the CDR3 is TGCGCCAGCGGACTAGCGGGGGGAACAGATACGCAGTATTTT. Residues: CASGLAGGTDTQYF.

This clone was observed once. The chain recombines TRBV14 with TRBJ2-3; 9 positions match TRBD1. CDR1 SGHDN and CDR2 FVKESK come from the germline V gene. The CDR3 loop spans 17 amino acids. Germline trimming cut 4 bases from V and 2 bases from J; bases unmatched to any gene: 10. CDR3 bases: TGTGCCAGCAGCCCGTACTGGGGACAGGGTAACACAGATACGCAGTATTTT. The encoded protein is CASSPYWGQGNTDTQYF.

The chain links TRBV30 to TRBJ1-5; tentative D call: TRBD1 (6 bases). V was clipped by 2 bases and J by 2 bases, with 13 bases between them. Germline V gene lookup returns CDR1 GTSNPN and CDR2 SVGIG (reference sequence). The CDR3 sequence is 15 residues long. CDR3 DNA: TGTGCCTGGAGTATCAGGGGCAGTGGCAATCAGCCCCAGCATTTT. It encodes CAWSIRGSGNQPQHF.